This T cell receptor beta chain came from a study of blood T cell repertoires in COVID-19. The wider study: Samples came from the United States, Italy and Spain, spanning acute and convalescent COVID-19. PBMCs, B-cell-depleted T cells, or T cells provided the cDNA or gDNA that made up the material.

While infection was still active, Seattle patients were enrolled and then followed longitudinally. Methods used by the authors: Amplification of reference gene primers was used by the study to estimate nucleated cell counts. The table came from immunoSEQ multiplex PCR; TCRdb's copy has only in-frame clones and leaves some out. Clone size and the V and J calls come from that table; the DNA yielded D and trimming. The table lists approximately 230,000 clones, about 91% of them singletons. V shed 3 bases, J shed 2 bases, and the junction held 6 bases outside the gene matches. Germline V gene sequence: CDR1 SGHKS, CDR2 YYEKEE (reference sequence). The CDR3 totals 16 residues.

The TCR was taken from a woman in her twenties or thirties with COVID-19, enrolled during active disease. The specimen was peripheral blood. The V and J genes are TRBV5-5 and TRBJ2-3; 10 nucleotides align to TRBD1. CDR3 nucleotide sequence: TGTGCCAGCAGCTGGCCGGGACAGGGGATCACAGATACGCAGTATTTT. Translated: CASSWPGQGITDTQYF.